This T cell receptor beta chain was identified during a study of cytomegalovirus exposure and HLA in healthy donors. Turning to the study itself: Out of 150 million to 200 million T cells, an earlier analysis found roughly 100 million unique TCR beta sequences in total. Study outcomes and limitations: V segments that were indistinguishable, TRBV6-2 and TRBV6-3 among them, were omitted from analysis. A later analysis linked a missense variant in DCLRE1C to the trimming of TCR beta V and J genes.

This clone was picked up a small number of times. Its target is not known. The V end lost 4 bases, the J end lost 4 bases, and 19 bases lay between the germline ends. CDR3 length equals 16 residues. Germline values: CDR1 MNHNS, CDR2 SASEGT. PCR amplification relied on 60 Vbeta primers (plus 13 Jbeta primers). Profiled with immunoSEQ multiplex PCR; TCRdb holds only in-frame clones, not every one. The top ten hold 3% to 3.5% of the sample, which has about 140,000 clones, 60% to 80% seen once. This chain connects TRBV6-1 to TRBJ1-1; possibly TRBD1 for D (5 bases). The sample comprised PBMCs. The receptor was isolated from a man in his forties in good health and CMV-seronegative. CDR3 protein: CASSAHEGRRGTEAFF. The CDR3 nucleotides are TGTGCCAGCAGTGCCCACGAGGGACGGAGGGGCACTGAAGCTTTCTTT.